A selection of T cell receptor beta chains follows, all from one sample in a study of blood T cells in healthy people across ages. TCRdb reprocessed the 5' RACE reads with MiXCR, giving one entry per CDR3 protein. The sample consists of more than 650,000 distinct CDR3 sequences, roughly 50% of them appearing once. The specimen was blood. The receptors here all came from a man older than 75 in good health. CDR3s include the opening cysteine and the closing phenylalanine or tryptophan. D genes are given only for firm matches. Expanded clones get a size class; other rows say once, few or many, or leave the size out.

v_gene,d_gene,j_gene,abundance,CDR3aa,CDR3nt
TRBV24-1,-,TRBJ2-5,many,CATSDGLGAEETQYF,TGTGCCACCAGTGACGGGCTCGGGGCCGAAGAGACCCAGTACTTC
TRBV29-1,TRBD1,TRBJ2-7,-,CSGTGQTYEQYF,TGCAGCGGGACAGGACAGACCTACGAGCAGTACTTC
TRBV4-2,-,TRBJ1-1,many,CASSQEQNTEAFF,TGTGCCAGCAGCCAAGAACAGAACACTGAAGCTTTCTTT
TRBV7-9,-,TRBJ2-1,-,CASSPRGFRTTYNEQFF,TGTGCCAGCAGCCCCAGGGGTTTCCGCACAACCTACAATGAGCAGTTCTTC
TRBV2,TRBD1,TRBJ2-5,-,CASGGDRGLRTQYF,TGTGCCAGCGGTGGGGACAGGGGGCTTCGGACCCAGTACTTC
TRBV4-1,-,TRBJ1-4,-,CASSPPSLRATNEKLFF,TGCGCCAGCAGCCCGCCTTCCTTGAGGGCAACTAATGAAAAACTGTTTTTT
TRBV6-5,TRBD1,TRBJ1-5,-,CASRRDRGQNQPQHF,TGTGCCAGCAGAAGGGACAGGGGGCAAAATCAGCCCCAGCATTTT
TRBV20-1,TRBD1,TRBJ1-1,once,CSEGTVNTEAFF,TGCAGTGAGGGGACAGTGAACACTGAAGCTTTCTTT
TRBV6-2/TRBV6-3,-,TRBJ2-5,few,CASSSRTLGETQYF,TGTGCCAGCAGTTCGCGGACTCTGGGGGAGACCCAGTACTTC
TRBV29-1,-,TRBJ2-7,-,CSVGRQGRYNEQYF,TGCAGCGTTGGGAGGCAGGGTAGATACAATGAGCAGTACTTC
TRBV20-1,TRBD1,TRBJ1-1,few,CSAAGQLNTEAFF,TGCAGTGCCGCGGGACAGTTGAACACTGAAGCTTTCTTT
TRBV10-3,-,TRBJ2-1,-,CAISEVPAEQFF,TGTGCCATCAGTGAGGTCCCAGCGGAGCAGTTCTTC
TRBV3-1,-,TRBJ2-7,-,CASSRGGMGTAVPPYEQYF,TGTGCCAGCAGCCGAGGGGGGATGGGGACAGCAGTTCCTCCCTACGAGCAGTACTTC
TRBV20-1,TRBD2,TRBJ2-1,-,CSARALAGRGTYNEQFF,TGCAGTGCTAGGGCGTTAGCGGGAAGAGGAACCTACAATGAGCAGTTCTTC
TRBV29-1,-,TRBJ2-1,few,CSVKDRPYNEQFF,TGCAGCGTTAAGGACAGACCCTACAATGAGCAGTTCTTC
TRBV2,TRBD2,TRBJ2-2,-,CASSELAGTGELFF,TGTGCCAGCAGTGAACTAGCGGGGACCGGGGAGCTGTTTTTT
TRBV12-3/TRBV12-4,-,TRBJ1-1,-,CASSGTRSEAFF,TGTGCCAGCAGTGGGACAAGGAGCGAGGCTTTCTTT
TRBV27,-,TRBJ2-5,-,CASSPLDSQETQYF,TGTGCCAGCAGTCCTCTGGACTCTCAAGAGACCCAGTACTTC
TRBV10-3,-,TRBJ2-7,many,CAIKSGSYEQYF,TGTGCCATCAAAAGCGGATCCTACGAGCAGTACTTC
TRBV27,-,TRBJ2-3,-,CASSALQALTQYF,TGTGCCAGCAGTGCCCTTCAGGCATTAACGCAGTATTTT
TRBV3-1,-,TRBJ2-7,-,CASTRPGGEQYF,TGTGCCAGCACCCGACCAGGAGGGGAGCAGTACTTC
TRBV27,TRBD1,TRBJ1-2,-,CASSATGPRGYTF,TGTGCCAGCAGTGCGACAGGGCCTCGGGGCTACACCTTC
TRBV5-1,TRBD2,TRBJ2-7,-,CAGSFGLAGGSYEQYF,TGCGCCGGCAGCTTCGGACTAGCGGGAGGGTCCTACGAGCAGTACTTC
TRBV29-1,-,TRBJ2-5,-,CSVENPLGGGETQYF,TGCAGCGTTGAGAATCCGCTTGGTGGGGGGGAGACCCAGTACTTC
TRBV21-1,-,TRBJ2-7,-,CASSKGGLAGTSYEQYF,TGTGCCAGCAGCAAAGGAGGACTAGCGGGAACTTCCTACGAGCAGTACTTC
TRBV11-2,-,TRBJ2-1,few,CASSLKNEQFF,TGTGCCAGCAGCTTAAAAAATGAGCAGTTCTTC
TRBV2,-,TRBJ1-6,-,CASSGGSPLHF,TGTGCCAGTTCGGGTGGGTCACCCCTCCACTTT
TRBV7-9,TRBD2,TRBJ2-7,-,CASSQNGGEAQYF,TGTGCCAGCAGCCAGAATGGGGGGGAGGCCCAGTACTTC
TRBV12-3/TRBV12-4,-,TRBJ2-7,-,CASSWDSYSYNEQYF,TGTGCCAGCAGTTGGGACTCCTACTCCTACAATGAGCAGTACTTC
TRBV20-1,TRBD1,TRBJ1-5,-,CSAEEQGPDQPQHF,TGCAGTGCTGAGGAACAGGGGCCCGATCAGCCCCAGCATTTT
TRBV3-1,TRBD2,TRBJ2-5,-,CASSFSAGGETQYF,TGTGCCAGCAGCTTTTCAGCGGGAGGGGAGACCCAGTACTTC
TRBV6-5,-,TRBJ1-1,once,CASTQLSLATEAFF,TGTGCCAGCACCCAGTTGAGTCTAGCGACTGAAGCTTTCTTT
TRBV9,TRBD2,TRBJ2-5,-,CASSQRTSGGWETQYF,TGTGCCAGCAGCCAACGGACTAGCGGAGGTTGGGAGACCCAGTACTTC
TRBV6-1,-,TRBJ1-2,once,CASSERIDYGYTF,TGTGCCAGCAGTGAAAGGATCGACTATGGCTACACCTTC
TRBV10-3,TRBD2,TRBJ2-1,-,CAISESGGRLANEQFF,TGTGCCATCAGTGAGTCGGGCGGGAGGCTCGCCAATGAGCAGTTCTTC
TRBV4-1,TRBD1,TRBJ1-2,once,CASSQGDRAGYGYTF,TGCGCCAGCAGCCAAGGTGACAGGGCGGGCTATGGCTACACCTTC
TRBV30,TRBD2,TRBJ2-7,once,CAWSGLAATSYEQYF,TGTGCCTGGAGTGGGCTAGCGGCCACCTCCTACGAGCAGTACTTC
TRBV12-3/TRBV12-4,-,TRBJ2-6,-,CASTLFGAPGANVLTF,TGTGCCAGCACTCTTTTTGGGGCCCCTGGGGCCAACGTCCTGACTTTC
TRBV6-2/TRBV6-3,-,TRBJ1-5,-,CASSYLGTNSNQPQHF,TGTGCCAGCAGTTACCTGGGGACAAATAGCAATCAGCCCCAGCATTTT
TRBV12-3/TRBV12-4,-,TRBJ1-1,few,CASREGMNTEAFF,TGTGCCAGCAGGGAGGGAATGAACACTGAAGCTTTCTTT
TRBV7-6,-,TRBJ2-7,once,CASSLGRAEDYEQYF,TGTGCCAGCAGCCTGGGACGAGCGGAGGACTACGAGCAGTACTTC
TRBV7-3,-,TRBJ2-3,-,CASSLSYRSGDTQYF,TGTGCCAGCAGCTTAAGCTATCGGTCGGGAGATACGCAGTATTTT
TRBV5-1,TRBD2,TRBJ2-1,-,CASSLGVGSSGVPNEQFF,TGCGCCAGCAGCTTGGGTGTCGGGTCTAGCGGTGTCCCCAATGAGCAGTTCTTC
TRBV29-1,TRBD2,TRBJ2-7,few,CSVEREGREQYF,TGCAGCGTTGAACGGGAGGGGCGCGAGCAGTACTTC
TRBV27,-,TRBJ2-7,-,CASSLSGQSLSYEQYF,TGTGCCAGCAGTTTAAGCGGGCAGAGTCTCTCCTACGAGCAGTACTTC
TRBV7-9,TRBD2,TRBJ2-1,few,CASSGGLARVNEQFF,TGTGCCAGCAGCGGGGGACTAGCGAGGGTCAATGAGCAGTTCTTC
TRBV20-1,-,TRBJ2-1,once,CSASAMEWTTPYNEQFF,TGCAGTGCTAGTGCTATGGAATGGACCACCCCCTACAATGAGCAGTTCTTC
TRBV6-1,-,TRBJ1-2,-,CASSRERYGYTF,TGTGCCAGCAGCCGGGAGCGCTATGGCTACACCTTC
TRBV6-6,-,TRBJ1-4,few,CASSPPATTNEKLFF,TGTGCCAGCAGTCCCCCGGCCACAACTAATGAAAAACTGTTTTTT
TRBV9,TRBD1,TRBJ1-2,-,CASSATPGQGSGYTF,TGTGCCAGCAGCGCTACTCCGGGACAGGGTTCTGGCTACACCTTC
TRBV29-1,TRBD2,TRBJ2-1,-,CSVSGLAGYRNNEQFF,TGCAGCGTCTCCGGACTAGCGGGATACAGGAACAATGAGCAGTTCTTC
TRBV11-3,-,TRBJ2-7,few,CASSEGPWDEQYF,TGTGCCAGCAGCGAGGGACCGTGGGACGAGCAGTACTTC
TRBV20-1,TRBD2,TRBJ2-7,-,CSASRAAGVLYNEQYF,TGCAGTGCTTCCCGGGCAGCGGGAGTACTCTACAATGAGCAGTACTTC
TRBV11-2,-,TRBJ2-7,-,CASSLGTVNYEQYF,TGTGCCAGCAGCTTAGGGACAGTGAACTACGAGCAGTACTTC